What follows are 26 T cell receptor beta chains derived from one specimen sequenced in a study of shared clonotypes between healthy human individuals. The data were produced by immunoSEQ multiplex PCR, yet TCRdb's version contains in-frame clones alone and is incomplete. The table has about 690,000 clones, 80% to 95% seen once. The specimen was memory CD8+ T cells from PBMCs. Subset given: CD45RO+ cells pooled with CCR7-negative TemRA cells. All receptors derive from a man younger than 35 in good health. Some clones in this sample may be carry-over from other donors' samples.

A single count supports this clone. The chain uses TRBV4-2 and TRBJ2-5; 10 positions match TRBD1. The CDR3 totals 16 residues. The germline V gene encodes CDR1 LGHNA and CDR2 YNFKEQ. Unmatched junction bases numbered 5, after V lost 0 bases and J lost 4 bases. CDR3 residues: CASSQDGTGAVETQYF. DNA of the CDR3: TGTGCCAGCAGCCAAGACGGGACAGGGGCGGTAGAGACCCAGTACTTC.

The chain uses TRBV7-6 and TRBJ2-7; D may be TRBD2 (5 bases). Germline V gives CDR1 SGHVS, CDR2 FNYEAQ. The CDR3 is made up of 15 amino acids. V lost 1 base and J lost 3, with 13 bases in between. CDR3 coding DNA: TGTGCCAGCAGCTTAGAAACCGGACTGGGCTACGAGCAGTACTTC. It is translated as CASSLETGLGYEQYF.

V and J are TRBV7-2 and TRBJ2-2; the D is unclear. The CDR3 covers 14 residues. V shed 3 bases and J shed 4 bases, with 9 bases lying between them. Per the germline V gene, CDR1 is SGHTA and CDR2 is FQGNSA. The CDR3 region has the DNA TGTGCCAGCAGCTTTTCGGACCTCACCGGGGAGCTGTTTTTT. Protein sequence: CASSFSDLTGELFF.

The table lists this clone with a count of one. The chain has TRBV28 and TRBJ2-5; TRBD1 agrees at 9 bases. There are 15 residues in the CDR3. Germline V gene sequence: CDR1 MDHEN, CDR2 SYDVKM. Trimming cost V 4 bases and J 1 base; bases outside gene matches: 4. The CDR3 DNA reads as TGTGCCAGCAGTTGGGACAGGGAACCCCAAGAGACCCAGTACTTC. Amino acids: CASSWDREPQETQYF.

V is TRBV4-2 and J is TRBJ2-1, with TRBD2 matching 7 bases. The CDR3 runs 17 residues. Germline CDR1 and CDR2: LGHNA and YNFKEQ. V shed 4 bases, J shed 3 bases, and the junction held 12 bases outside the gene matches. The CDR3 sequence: CASSPWGSGALYNEQFF. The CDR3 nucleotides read TGTGCCAGCAGCCCTTGGGGCAGCGGGGCCCTCTACAATGAGCAGTTCTTC.

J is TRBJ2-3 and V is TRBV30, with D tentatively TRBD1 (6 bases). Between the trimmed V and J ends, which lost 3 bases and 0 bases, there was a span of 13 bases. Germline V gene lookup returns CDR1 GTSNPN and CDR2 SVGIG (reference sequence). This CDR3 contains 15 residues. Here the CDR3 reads CAWSGMGASTDTQYF. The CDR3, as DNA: TGTGCCTGGAGCGGAATGGGGGCCAGCACAGATACGCAGTATTTT.

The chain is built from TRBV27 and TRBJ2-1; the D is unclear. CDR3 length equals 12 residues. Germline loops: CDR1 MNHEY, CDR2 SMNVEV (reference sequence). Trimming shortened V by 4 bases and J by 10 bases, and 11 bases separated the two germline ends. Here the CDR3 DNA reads TGTGCCAGCAGTTCCAGGCAACCCGAGCAGTTCTTC. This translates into CASSSRQPEQFF.

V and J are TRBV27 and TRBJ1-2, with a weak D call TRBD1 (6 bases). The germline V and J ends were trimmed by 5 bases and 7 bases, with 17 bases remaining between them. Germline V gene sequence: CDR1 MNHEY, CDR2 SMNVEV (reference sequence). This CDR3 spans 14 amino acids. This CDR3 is CASSPLGQIRGYTF. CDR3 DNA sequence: TGTGCCAGCAGTCCTCTAGGACAGATACGTGGCTACACCTTC.

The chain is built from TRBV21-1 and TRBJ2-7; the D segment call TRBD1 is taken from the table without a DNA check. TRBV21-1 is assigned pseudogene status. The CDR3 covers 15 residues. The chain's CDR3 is CASSRSRDRGYEQYF. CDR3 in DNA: TGTGCCAGCAGCAGATCCCGGGACAGGGGTTACGAGCAGTACTTC.

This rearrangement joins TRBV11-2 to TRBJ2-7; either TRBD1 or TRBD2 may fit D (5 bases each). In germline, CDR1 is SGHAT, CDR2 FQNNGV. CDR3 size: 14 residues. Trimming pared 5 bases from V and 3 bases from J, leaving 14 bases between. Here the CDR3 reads CASSDRDAFYEQYF. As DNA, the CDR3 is TGTGCCAGCAGCGACCGGGACGCCTTCTACGAGCAGTACTTC.

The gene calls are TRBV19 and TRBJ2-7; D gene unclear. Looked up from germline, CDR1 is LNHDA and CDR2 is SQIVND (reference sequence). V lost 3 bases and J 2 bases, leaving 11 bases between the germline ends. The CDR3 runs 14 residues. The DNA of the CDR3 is TGTGCCAGTAGTATTGCAGGCCCGACCTACGAGCAGTACTTC. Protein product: CASSIAGPTYEQYF.

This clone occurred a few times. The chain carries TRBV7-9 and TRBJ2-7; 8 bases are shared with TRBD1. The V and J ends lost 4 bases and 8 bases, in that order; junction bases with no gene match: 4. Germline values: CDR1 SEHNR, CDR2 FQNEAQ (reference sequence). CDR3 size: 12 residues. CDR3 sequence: CASSWTGRQQYF. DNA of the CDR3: TGTGCCAGCAGCTGGACAGGGCGGCAGCAGTACTTC.

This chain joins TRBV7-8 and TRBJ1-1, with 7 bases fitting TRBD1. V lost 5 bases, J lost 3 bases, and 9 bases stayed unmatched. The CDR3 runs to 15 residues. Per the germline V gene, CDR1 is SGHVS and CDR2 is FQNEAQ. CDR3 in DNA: TGTGCCAGCAGCGTGACAGGGAATACGGACACTGAAGCTTTCTTT. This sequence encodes CASSVTGNTDTEAFF.

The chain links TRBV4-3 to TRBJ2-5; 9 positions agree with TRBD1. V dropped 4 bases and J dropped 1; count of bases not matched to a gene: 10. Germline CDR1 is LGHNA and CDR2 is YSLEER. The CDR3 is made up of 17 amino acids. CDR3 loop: CASSPFPGTGPQETQYF. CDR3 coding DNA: TGCGCCAGCAGCCCCTTCCCCGGGACAGGGCCCCAAGAGACCCAGTACTTC.

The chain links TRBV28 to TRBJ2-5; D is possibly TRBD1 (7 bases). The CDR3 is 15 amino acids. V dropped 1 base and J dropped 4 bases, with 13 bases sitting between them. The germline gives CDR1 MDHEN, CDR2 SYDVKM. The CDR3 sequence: CASSLFGGGAETQYF. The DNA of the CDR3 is TGTGCCAGCAGTTTATTTGGAGGGGGCGCAGAGACCCAGTACTTC.

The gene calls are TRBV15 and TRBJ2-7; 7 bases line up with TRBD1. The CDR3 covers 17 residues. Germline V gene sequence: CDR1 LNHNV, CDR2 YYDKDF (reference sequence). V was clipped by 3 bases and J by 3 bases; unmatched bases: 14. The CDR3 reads CATSSGPGQPKDYEQYF. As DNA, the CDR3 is TGTGCCACCAGCAGCGGGCCGGGACAGCCTAAAGACTACGAGCAGTACTTC. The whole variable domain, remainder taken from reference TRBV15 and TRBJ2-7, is DAMVIQNPRYQVTQFGKPVTLSCSQTLNHNVMYWYQQKSSQAPKLLFHYYDKDFNNEADTPDNFQSRRPNTSFCFLDIRSPGLGDTAMYLCATSSGPGQPKDYEQYFGPGTRLTVT.

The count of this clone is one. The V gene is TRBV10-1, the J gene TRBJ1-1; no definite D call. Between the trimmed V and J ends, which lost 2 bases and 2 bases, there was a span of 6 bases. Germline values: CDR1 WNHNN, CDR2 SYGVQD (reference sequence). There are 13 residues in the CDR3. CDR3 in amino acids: CASSEVGNTEAFF. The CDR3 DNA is TGCGCCAGCAGTGAGGTTGGAAACACTGAAGCTTTCTTT.

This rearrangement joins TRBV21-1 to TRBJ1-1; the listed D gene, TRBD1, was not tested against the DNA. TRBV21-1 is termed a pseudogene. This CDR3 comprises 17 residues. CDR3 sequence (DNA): TGTGCCAGCAGCAAGCCGGGACAGGGGGCGCTTTTTGCTGAAGCTTTCTTT. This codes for CASSKPGQGALFAEAFF.

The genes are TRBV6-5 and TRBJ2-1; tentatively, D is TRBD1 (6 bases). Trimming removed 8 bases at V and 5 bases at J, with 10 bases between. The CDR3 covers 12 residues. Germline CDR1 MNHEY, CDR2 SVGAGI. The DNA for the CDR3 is TGTGCCAGCCTATCAGGGGACAATGAGCAGTTCTTC. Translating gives CASLSGDNEQFF.

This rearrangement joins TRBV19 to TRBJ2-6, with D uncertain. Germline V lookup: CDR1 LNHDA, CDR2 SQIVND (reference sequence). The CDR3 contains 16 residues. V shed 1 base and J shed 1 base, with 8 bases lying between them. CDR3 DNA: TGTGCCAGTAGTATAGGGGTGGGGTCTGGGGCCAACGTCCTGACTTTC. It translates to CASSIGVGSGANVLTF.

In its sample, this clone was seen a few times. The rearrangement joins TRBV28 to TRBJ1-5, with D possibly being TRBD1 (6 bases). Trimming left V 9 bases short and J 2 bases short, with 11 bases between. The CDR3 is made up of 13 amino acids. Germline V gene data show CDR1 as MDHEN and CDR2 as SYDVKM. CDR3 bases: TGTGCCAGTCAGGGGTCGGGCAATCAGCCCCAGCATTTT. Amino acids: CASQGSGNQPQHF.

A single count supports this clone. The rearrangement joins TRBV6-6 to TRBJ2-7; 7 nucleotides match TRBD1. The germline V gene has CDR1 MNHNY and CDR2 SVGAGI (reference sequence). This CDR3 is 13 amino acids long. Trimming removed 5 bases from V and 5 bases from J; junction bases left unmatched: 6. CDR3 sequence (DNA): TGTGCCAGCAGTCAAGACAGGGTGAACGAGCAGTACTTC. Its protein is CASSQDRVNEQYF.

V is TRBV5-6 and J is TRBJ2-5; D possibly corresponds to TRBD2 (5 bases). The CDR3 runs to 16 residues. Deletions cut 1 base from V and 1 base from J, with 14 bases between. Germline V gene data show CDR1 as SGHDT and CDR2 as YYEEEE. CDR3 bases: TGTGCCAGCAGCTTGAATGAGGGCATATCCCAAGAGACCCAGTACTTC. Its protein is CASSLNEGISQETQYF. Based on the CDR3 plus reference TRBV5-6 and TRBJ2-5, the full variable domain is DAGVTQSPTHLIKTRGQQVTLRCSPKSGHDTVSWYQQALGQGPQFIFQYYEEEERQRGNFPDRFSGHQFPNYSSELNVNALLLGDSALYLCASSLNEGISQETQYFGPGTRLLVL.

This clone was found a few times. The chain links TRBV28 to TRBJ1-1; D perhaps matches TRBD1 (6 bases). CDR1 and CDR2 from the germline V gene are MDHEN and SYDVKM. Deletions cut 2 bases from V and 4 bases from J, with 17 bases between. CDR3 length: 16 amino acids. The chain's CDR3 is CASSLPFRGVRTEAFF. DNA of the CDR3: TGTGCCAGCAGTTTACCTTTCAGGGGAGTACGCACTGAAGCTTTCTTT.

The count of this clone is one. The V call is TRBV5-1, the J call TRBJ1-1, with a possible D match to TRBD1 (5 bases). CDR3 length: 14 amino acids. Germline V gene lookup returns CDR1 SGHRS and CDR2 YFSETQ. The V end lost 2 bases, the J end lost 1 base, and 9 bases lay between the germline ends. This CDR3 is CASSFSGTNTEAFF. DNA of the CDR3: TGCGCCAGCAGCTTTTCGGGGACGAACACTGAAGCTTTCTTT. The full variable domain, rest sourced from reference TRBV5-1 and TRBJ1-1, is KAGVTQTPRYLIKTRGQQVTLSCSPISGHRSVSWYQQTPGQGLQFLFEYFSETQRNKGNFPGRFSGRQFSNSRSEMNVSTLELGDSALYLCASSFSGTNTEAFFGQGTRLTVV.

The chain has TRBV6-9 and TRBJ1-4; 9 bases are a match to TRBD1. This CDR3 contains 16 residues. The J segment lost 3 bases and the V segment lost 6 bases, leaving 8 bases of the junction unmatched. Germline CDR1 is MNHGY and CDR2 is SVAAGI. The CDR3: CASRSGQGLANEKLFF. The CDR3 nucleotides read TGTGCCAGCAGATCCGGACAGGGGTTGGCTAATGAAAAACTGTTTTTT.